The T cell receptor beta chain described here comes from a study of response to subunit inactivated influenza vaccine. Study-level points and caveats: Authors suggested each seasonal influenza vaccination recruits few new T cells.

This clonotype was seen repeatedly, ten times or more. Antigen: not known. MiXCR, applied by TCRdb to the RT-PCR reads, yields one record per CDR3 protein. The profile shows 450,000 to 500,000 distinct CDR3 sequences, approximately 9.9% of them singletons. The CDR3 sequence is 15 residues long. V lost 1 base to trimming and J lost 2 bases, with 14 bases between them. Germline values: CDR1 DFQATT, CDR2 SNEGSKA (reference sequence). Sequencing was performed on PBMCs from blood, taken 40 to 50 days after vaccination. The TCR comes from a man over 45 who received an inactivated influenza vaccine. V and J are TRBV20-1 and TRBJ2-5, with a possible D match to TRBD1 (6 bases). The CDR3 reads CSARGETGSQETQYF. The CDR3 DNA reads TGCAGTGCTAGAGGGGAGACAGGCTCGCAAGAGACCCAGTACTTC.